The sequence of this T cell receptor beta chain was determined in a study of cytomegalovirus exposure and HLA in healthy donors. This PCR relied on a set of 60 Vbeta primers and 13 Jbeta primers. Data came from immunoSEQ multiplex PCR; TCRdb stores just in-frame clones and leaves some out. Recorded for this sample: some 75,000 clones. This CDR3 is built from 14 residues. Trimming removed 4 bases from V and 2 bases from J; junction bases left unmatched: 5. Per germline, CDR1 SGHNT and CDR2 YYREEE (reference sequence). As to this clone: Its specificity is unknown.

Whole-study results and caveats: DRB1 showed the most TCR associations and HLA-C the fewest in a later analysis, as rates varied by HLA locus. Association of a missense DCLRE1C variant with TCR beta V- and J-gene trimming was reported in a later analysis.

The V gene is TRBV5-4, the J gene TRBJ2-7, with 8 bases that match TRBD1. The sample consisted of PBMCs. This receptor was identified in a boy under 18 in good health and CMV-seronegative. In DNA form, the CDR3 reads TGTGCCAGCAGCCCCGGACAGGGCCCCTACGAGCAGTACTTC. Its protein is CASSPGQGPYEQYF.